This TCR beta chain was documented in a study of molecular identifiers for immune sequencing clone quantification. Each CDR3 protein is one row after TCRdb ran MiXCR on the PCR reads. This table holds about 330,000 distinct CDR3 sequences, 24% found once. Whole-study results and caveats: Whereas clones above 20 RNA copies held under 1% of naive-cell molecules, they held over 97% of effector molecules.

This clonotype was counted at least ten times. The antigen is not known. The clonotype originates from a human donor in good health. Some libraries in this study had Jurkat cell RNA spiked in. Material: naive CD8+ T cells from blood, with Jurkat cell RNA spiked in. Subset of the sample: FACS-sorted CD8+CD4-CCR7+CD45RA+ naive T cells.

This chain's CDR3 is CAWTTGVPTEAFF. The CDR3 DNA follows: TGTGCCTGGACTACGGGGGTCCCAACTGAAGCTTTCTTT. V is TRBV30 and J is TRBJ1-1; TRBD1 is a possible D gene (5 bases). Trimming removed 4 bases from V and 5 bases from J, with 14 bases in between. CDR3 size: 13 residues. Germline CDR1 GTSNPN, CDR2 SVGIG (reference sequence). The whole variable domain, filled in from reference TRBV30 and TRBJ1-1, reads SQTIHQWPATLVQPVGSPLSLECTVEGTSNPNLYWYRQAAGRGLQLLFYSVGIGQISSEVPQNLSASRPQDRQFILSSKKLLLSDSGFYLCAWTTGVPTEAFFGQGTRLTVV.